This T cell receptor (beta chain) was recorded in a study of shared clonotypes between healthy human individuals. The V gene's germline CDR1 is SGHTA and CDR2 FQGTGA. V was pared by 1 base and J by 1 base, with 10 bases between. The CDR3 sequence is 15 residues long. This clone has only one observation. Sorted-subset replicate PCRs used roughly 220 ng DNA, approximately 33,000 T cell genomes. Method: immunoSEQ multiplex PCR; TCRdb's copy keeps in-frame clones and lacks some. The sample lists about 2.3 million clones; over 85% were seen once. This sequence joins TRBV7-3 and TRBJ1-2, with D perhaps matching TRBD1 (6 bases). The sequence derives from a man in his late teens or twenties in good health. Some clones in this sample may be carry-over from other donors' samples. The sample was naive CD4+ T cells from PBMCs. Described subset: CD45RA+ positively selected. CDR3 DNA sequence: TGTGCCAGCAGCTTAATCGGACAGCATAACTATGGCTACACCTTC. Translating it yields CASSLIGQHNYGYTF.